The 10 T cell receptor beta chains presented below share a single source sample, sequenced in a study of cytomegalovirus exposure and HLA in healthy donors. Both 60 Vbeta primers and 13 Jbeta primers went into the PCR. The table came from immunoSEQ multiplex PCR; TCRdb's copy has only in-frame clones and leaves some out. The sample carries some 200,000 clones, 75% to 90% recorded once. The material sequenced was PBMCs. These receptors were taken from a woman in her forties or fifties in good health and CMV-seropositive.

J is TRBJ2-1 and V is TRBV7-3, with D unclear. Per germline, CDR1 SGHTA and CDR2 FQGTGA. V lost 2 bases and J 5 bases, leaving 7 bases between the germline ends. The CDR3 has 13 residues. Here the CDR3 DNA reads TGTGCCAGCAGCTTAGCAGGTAACAATGAGCAGTTCTTC. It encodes CASSLAGNNEQFF. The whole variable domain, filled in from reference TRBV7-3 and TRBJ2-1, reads GAGVSQTPSNKVTEKGKYVELRCDPISGHTALYWYRQSLGQGPEFLIYFQGTGAADDSGLPNDRFFAVRPEGSVSTLKIQRTERGDSAVYLCASSLAGNNEQFFGPGTRLTVL.

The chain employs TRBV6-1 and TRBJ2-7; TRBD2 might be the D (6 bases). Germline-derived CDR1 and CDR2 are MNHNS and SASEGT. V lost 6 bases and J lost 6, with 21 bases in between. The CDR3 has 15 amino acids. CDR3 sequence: CASSAQGGGKSEQYF. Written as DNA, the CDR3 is TGTGCCAGCAGCGCTCAGGGTGGAGGGAAAAGCGAGCAGTACTTC.

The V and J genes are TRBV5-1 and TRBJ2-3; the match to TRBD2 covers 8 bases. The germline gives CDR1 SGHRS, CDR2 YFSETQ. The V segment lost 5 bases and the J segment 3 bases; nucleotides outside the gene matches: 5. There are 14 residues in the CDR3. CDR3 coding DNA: TGCGCCAGCAGGCGTGGCGGGGGGACAGATACGCAGTATTTT. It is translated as CASRRGGGTDTQYF.

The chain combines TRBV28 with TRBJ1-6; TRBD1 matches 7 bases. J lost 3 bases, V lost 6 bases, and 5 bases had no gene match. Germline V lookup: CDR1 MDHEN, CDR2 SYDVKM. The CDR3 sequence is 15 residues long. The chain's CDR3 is CASRRQGSYNSPLHF. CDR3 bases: TGTGCCAGCAGACGACAGGGAAGCTATAATTCACCCCTCCACTTT.

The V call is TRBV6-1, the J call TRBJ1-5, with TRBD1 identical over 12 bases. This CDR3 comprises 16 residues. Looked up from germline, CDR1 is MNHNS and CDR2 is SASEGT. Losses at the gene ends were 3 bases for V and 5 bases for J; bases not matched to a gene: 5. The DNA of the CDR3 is TGTGCCAGCAGTGATAGAGGGACAGGGGGCGATCAGCCCCAGCATTTT. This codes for CASSDRGTGGDQPQHF.

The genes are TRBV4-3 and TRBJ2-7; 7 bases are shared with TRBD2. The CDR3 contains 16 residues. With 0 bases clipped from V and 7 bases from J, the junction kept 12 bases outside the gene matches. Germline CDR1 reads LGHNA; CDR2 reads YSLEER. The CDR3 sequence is CASSQDRFLRAGEQYF. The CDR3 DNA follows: TGCGCCAGCAGCCAAGATCGATTCCTACGAGCGGGGGAGCAGTACTTC.

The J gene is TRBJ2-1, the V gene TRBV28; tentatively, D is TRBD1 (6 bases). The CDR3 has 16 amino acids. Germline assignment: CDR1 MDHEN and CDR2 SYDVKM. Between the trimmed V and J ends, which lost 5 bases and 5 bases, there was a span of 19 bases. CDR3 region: CASSPALSWGHNEQFF. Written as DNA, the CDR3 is TGTGCCAGCAGTCCCGCTCTCAGCTGGGGGCACAATGAGCAGTTCTTC.

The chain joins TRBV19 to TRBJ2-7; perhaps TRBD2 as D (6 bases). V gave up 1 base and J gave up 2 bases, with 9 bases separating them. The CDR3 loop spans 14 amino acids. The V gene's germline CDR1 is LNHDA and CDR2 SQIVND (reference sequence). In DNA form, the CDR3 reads TGTGCCAGTAGTATAGCTGGGGGGACCTACGAGCAGTACTTC. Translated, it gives CASSIAGGTYEQYF.

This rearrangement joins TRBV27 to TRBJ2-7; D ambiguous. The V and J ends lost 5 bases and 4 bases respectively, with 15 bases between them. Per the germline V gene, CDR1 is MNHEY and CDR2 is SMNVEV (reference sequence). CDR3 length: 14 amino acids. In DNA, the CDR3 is TGTGCCAGCAGTGACCTAGAGATGCCGTACGAGCAGTACTTC. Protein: CASSDLEMPYEQYF.

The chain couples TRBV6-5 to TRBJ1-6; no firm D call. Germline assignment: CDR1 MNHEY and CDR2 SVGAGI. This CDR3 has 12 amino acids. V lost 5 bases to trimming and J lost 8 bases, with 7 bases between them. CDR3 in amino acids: CASSTRDSPLHF. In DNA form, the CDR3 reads TGTGCCAGCAGTACTCGAGATTCACCCCTCCACTTT.